The 4 T cell receptor beta chains below all came from one sample that was sequenced in a study of blood T cells in healthy people across ages. Next came a second PCR, run for roughly 6 to 11 cycles, which used a sample-barcoded 5' primer along with a J-beta primer mix. One entry per CDR3 protein, called by TCRdb with MiXCR from the 5' RACE reads. The data contain over a million distinct CDR3 sequences, roughly 43% of them singletons. Material: blood. The receptors shown here come from a woman between 18 and 29 years old in good health.

This rearrangement joins TRBV12-3 or TRBV12-4 to TRBJ1-2, with a weak D call TRBD1 (6 bases). The CDR3 has 15 residues. V was clipped by 8 bases and J by 7 bases, with 23 bases between them. The CDR3 reads CASVSLTSGAAGYTF. The CDR3 DNA sequence: TGTGCCAGCGTTTCCCTCACTTCAGGGGCGGCTGGCTACACCTTC.

This clonotype was counted between two and nine times. The rearrangement uses TRBV4-3 and TRBJ2-4; 14 nucleotides agree with TRBD2. Gene TRBJ2-7 matches the end of the DNA better, so the J call may be wrong. The CDR3 spans 17 residues. The germline CDR1 and CDR2 sequences are LGHNA and YSLEER. The CDR3 is CASSQAGTSGGKYEQYF. Written as DNA, the CDR3 is TGCGCCAGCAGCCAAGCGGGGACTAGCGGGGGAAAATACGAGCAGTACTTC.

The chain carries TRBV28 and TRBJ2-1; TRBD1 might be the D (6 bases). With 3 bases removed from V and 5 bases from J, the gap between germline ends came to 11 bases. Germline loops: CDR1 MDHEN, CDR2 SYDVKM. The CDR3 contains 14 residues. This CDR3 is CASSFLRQDNEQFF. The CDR3 nucleotides are TGTGCCAGCAGTTTTCTTCGACAGGACAATGAGCAGTTCTTC.

In this sample, this clonotype turned up a few times. This chain uses TRBV5-5 with TRBJ2-7, with D perhaps TRBD1 or TRBD2 (5 bases each). CDR1 SGHKS and CDR2 YYEKEE come from the germline V gene (reference sequence). This CDR3 comprises 16 residues. Trimming shortened V by 4 bases and J by 5 bases, and 22 bases separated the two germline ends. CDR3 sequence (DNA): TGTGCCAGCAGCCAAATTTCCGGGACCCAGGGCCACGAGCAGTACTTC. It codes for CASSQISGTQGHEQYF. The whole variable domain, filled in from reference TRBV5-5 and TRBJ2-7, reads DAGVTQSPTHLIKTRGQQVTLRCSPISGHKSVSWYQQVLGQGPQFIFQYYEKEERGRGNFPDRFSARQFPNYSSELNVNALLLGDSALYLCASSQISGTQGHEQYFGPGTRLTVT.